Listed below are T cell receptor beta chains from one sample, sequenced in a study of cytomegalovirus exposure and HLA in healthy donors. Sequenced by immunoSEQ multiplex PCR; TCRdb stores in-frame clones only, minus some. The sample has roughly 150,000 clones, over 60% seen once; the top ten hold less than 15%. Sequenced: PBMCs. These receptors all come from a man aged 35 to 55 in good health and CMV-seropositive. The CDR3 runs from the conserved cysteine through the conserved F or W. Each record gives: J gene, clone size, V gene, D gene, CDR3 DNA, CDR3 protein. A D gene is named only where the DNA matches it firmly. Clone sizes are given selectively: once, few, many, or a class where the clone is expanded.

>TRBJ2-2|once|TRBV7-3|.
TGTGCCAGCAGCTCCCGGCAGGGGAGCGGGGAGCTGTTTTTT
CASSSRQGSGELFF
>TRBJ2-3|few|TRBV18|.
TGTGCCAGCTCACGGGGAGGCACAGATACGCAGTATTTT
CASSRGGTDTQYF
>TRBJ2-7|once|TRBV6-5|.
TGTGCCAGCAGTTACAAGTTGGGGGGATCCTACGAGCAGTACTTC
CASSYKLGGSYEQYF
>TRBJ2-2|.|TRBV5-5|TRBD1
TGTGCCAGCAGCCCACACACAGGGGCCCCAACCGGGGAGCTGTTTTTT
CASSPHTGAPTGELFF
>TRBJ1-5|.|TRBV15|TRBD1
TGTGCCACCAGCAGGGGGGGACAGGGTGTGCAGCCCCAGCATTTT
CATSRGGQGVQPQHF
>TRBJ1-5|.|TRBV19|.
TGTGCCAGTAGTGCCCAGGGTTCAGGTCGCCAGCCCCAGCATTTT
CASSAQGSGRQPQHF
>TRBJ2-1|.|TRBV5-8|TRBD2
TGTGCCAGCAGCTTTGTCGGGAGGCTGAACAATGAGCAGTTCTTC
CASSFVGRLNNEQFF
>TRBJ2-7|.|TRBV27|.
TGTGCCAGCCCCCTTTTAGCGCCTCAGGCATACGAGCAGTACTTC
CASPLLAPQAYEQYF
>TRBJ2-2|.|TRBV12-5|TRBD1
TGTGCTAGTGGTTTGGCAGTACTACAGGGGGCTGGGGAGCTGTTTTTT
CASGLAVLQGAGELFF
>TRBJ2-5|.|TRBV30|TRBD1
TGTGCCGGACAGGGGGGAAACGGAGAGACCCAGTACTTC
CAGQGGNGETQYF
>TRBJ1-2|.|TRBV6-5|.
TGTGCCAGCAGTTTCGGGACTTGGTATGGCTACACCTTC
CASSFGTWYGYTF
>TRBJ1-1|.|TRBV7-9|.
TGTGCCAGCAGCTTAGCGAGGGGGACAGAAGCTTTCTTT
CASSLARGTEAFF
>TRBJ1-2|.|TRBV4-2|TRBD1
TGTGCCAGCAGCCAAGACGTTGCGGGACAGGGAGAAGGAGGCTACACCTTC
CASSQDVAGQGEGGYTF
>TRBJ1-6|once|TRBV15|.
TGTGCCACCAGCAGAGAAGGCCCGGAGAATTCACCCCTCCACTTT
CATSREGPENSPLHF
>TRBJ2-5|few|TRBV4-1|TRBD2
TGCGCCAGCAGCCCCAGTCCGGGACTAGACCAAGAGACCCAGTACTTC
CASSPSPGLDQETQYF
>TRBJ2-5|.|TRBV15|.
TGTGCCACCAGCAGAGATCGTTCTCAAGAGACCCAGTACTTC
CATSRDRSQETQYF
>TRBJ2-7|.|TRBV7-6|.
TGTGCCAGCGGAGAGAGCTCCTACGAGCAGTACTTC
CASGESSYEQYF
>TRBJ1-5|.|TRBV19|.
TGTGCCAGTAGTATAGACCGGGTAGGTCAGCCCCAGCATTTT
CASSIDRVGQPQHF